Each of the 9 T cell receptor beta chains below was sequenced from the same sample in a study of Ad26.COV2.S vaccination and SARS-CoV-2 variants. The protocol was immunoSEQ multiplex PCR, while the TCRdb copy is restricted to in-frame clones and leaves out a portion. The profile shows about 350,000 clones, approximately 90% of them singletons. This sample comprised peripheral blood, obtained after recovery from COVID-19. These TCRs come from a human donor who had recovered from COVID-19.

CDR3 loop: CASSVAPRLVTDTQYF. The CDR3 DNA reads TGTGCCAGCAGCGTAGCTCCCCGACTAGTCACAGATACGCAGTATTTT. V and J are TRBV9 and TRBJ2-3; D is possibly TRBD2 (6 bases). The ends were cut back, 0 bases at V and 2 bases at J, with 13 bases in the middle. There are 16 residues in the CDR3. Germline V gene lookup returns CDR1 SGDLS and CDR2 YYNGEE.

CDR3 amino acids: CSVDLGGRGIGELFF. The CDR3 DNA is TGCAGCGTTGACCTGGGGGGCAGGGGAATCGGGGAGCTGTTTTTT. The chain joins TRBV29-1 to TRBJ2-2; the D gene could be TRBD1 or TRBD2 (6 bases each). V was clipped by 3 bases and J by 7 bases, with 18 bases between them. Germline CDR1 reads SQVTM; CDR2 reads ANQGSEA. The CDR3 extends over 15 amino acids.

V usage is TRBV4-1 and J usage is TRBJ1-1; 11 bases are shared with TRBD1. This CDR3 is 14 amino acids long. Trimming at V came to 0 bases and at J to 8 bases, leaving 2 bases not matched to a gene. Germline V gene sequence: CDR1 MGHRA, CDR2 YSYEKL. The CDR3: CASSQEDRGREAFF. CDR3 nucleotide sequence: TGCGCCAGCAGCCAAGAGGACAGGGGGCGAGAAGCTTTCTTT.

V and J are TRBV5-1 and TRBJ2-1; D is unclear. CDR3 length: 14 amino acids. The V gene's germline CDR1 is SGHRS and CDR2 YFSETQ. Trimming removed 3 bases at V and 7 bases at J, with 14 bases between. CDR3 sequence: CASSWSAATNEQFF. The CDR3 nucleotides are TGCGCCAGCAGCTGGTCAGCCGCTACTAATGAGCAGTTCTTC.

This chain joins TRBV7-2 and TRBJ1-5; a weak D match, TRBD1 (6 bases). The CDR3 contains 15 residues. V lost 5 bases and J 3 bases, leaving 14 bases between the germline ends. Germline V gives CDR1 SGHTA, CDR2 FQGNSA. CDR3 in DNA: TGTGCCAGCAGCCCCGGACAGACTTCCAATCAGCCCCAGCATTTT. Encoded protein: CASSPGQTSNQPQHF.

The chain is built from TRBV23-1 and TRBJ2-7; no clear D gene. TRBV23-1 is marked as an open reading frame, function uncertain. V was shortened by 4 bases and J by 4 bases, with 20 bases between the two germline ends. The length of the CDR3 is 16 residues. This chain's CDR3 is CASSPKSQTDGYEQYF. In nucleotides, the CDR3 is TGCGCCAGCAGTCCAAAAAGCCAGACTGACGGGTACGAGCAGTACTTC.

DNA of the CDR3: TGTGCCAGCAGTTTAAAGGCTAGCGGGTACTCCTACGAGCAGTACTTC. Its protein product is CASSLKASGYSYEQYF. The chain recombines TRBV27 with TRBJ2-7; 8 bases are shared with TRBD2. CDR1 is MNHEY and CDR2 is SMNVEV in the germline V gene (reference sequence). CDR3 length: 16 amino acids. The V gene end was trimmed by 2 bases and the J gene end by 0 bases; junction bases not matched to a gene: 6.

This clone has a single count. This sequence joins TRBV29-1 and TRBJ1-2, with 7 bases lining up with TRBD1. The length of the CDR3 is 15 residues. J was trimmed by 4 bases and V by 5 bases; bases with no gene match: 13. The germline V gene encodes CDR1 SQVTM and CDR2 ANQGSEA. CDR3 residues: CSVRGGVGLSYGYTF. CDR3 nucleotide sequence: TGCAGCGTTCGAGGGGGCGTTGGTCTCAGCTATGGCTACACCTTC.

The CDR3 DNA reads TGTGCCAGCAGCCACGGAGGGGTTCTCCACGAGCAGTACTTC. It specifies CASSHGGVLHEQYF. The chain links TRBV14 to TRBJ2-7; D might be TRBD2 (6 bases). The germline V gene has CDR1 SGHDN and CDR2 FVKESK. This CDR3 has 14 residues. Trimming shortened V by 3 bases and J by 5 bases, and 14 bases separated the two germline ends.